This T cell receptor (beta chain) stems from a study of blood T cell repertoires in COVID-19. Study at large: Acute-phase and convalescent COVID-19 samples originated in the United States, Italy and Spain. Nucleic acid was either cDNA or gDNA, and it came from T cells, B-cell-depleted T cells, or PBMCs.

The authors' processing: From reference gene primer amplification, estimates of nucleated cell counts were derived. Profiled with immunoSEQ multiplex PCR; TCRdb holds only in-frame clones, not every one. That table supplies the V and J calls and clone size; D and trimming were determined from the DNA. The sample has roughly 250,000 clones; around 87% are singletons. Material: peripheral blood. This clonotype was sampled from a woman in her forties or fifties with acute or convalescent COVID-19.

This chain's CDR3 is CASSPAAGQATYEQYF. Here the CDR3 DNA reads TGCGCCAGCAGCCCAGCAGCGGGACAGGCGACCTACGAGCAGTACTTC. The chain has TRBV4-1 and TRBJ2-7; possibly TRBD1 for D (8 bases). The CDR3 contains 16 residues. The germline gives CDR1 MGHRA, CDR2 YSYEKL. Trimming removed 4 bases at V and 2 bases at J, with 18 bases between.